These 27 T cell receptor beta chains were sequenced from one sample in a study of T-cell reconstitution after alpha-beta-depleted transplantation in children. Preparing the TCRbeta library involved the use of unique molecular identifiers. One entry per CDR3 protein results from TCRdb running MiXCR on the PCR reads. The sample has around 580,000 distinct CDR3 sequences; under 25% are singletons. The sample here was PBMCs, mostly from graft donor cells, taken 360 days after TCRalphabeta/CD19-depleted stem cell transplant. The receptors here all came from a boy under two years old who had a stem cell transplant for acute myeloid leukemia, so the T cells may come from the graft donor.

The sample holds many counts of this clonotype. J is TRBJ2-5 and V is TRBV29-1; 8 bases agree with TRBD1. CDR3 size: 13 residues. CDR1 and CDR2 (germline): SQVTM, ANQGSEA. V shed 3 bases, J shed 2 bases, and the junction held 2 bases outside the gene matches. CDR3 sequence: CSVEGQVQETQYF. CDR3 nucleotides: TGCAGCGTTGAGGGACAGGTTCAAGAGACCCAGTACTTC.

CDR3 DNA: TGTGCCACCACCAACCAGGGAAATTATGGCTACACCTTC. Translation: CATTNQGNYGYTF. V is TRBV15 and J is TRBJ1-2, with TRBD1 as a possible D gene (5 bases). The CDR3 sequence is 13 residues long. The germline V gene has CDR1 LNHNV and CDR2 YYDKDF (reference sequence). V was shortened by 7 bases and J by 5 bases, with 14 bases between the two germline ends. The full variable domain, in which reference TRBV15 and TRBJ1-2 provide the parts outside the CDR3, is DAMVIQNPRYQVTQFGKPVTLSCSQTLNHNVMYWYQQKSSQAPKLLFHYYDKDFNNEADTPDNFQSRRPNTSFCFLDIRSPGLGDTAMYLCATTNQGNYGYTFGSGTRLTVV.

The chain carries TRBV11-2 and TRBJ2-5; the match to TRBD1 covers 7 bases. Germline CDR1 SGHAT, CDR2 FQNNGV. This CDR3 is 16 amino acids long. V gave up 3 bases and J gave up 1 base; unmatched junction bases: 8. This chain's CDR3 is CASSFHQGGSQETQYF. The CDR3 DNA is TGTGCCAGCAGCTTTCATCAAGGGGGCTCCCAAGAGACCCAGTACTTC.

This clonotype came up a few times. The chain recombines TRBV6-1 with TRBJ2-5; 7 nucleotides match TRBD2. Per the germline V gene, CDR1 is MNHNS and CDR2 is SASEGT. CDR3 length: 13 residues. V shed 6 bases and J 2 bases; nucleotides not matched to a gene: 3. CDR3 loop: CASSTGLQETQYF. CDR3 DNA sequence: TGTGCCAGCAGCACGGGACTACAAGAGACCCAGTACTTC.

This clonotype was counted a few times. The chain uses TRBV7-2 and TRBJ1-2; no definite D call. With 1 base removed from V and 8 bases from J, the gap between germline ends came to 8 bases. Germline V CDR1 and CDR2: SGHTA, FQGNSA. The CDR3 has 12 amino acids. Written as DNA, the CDR3 is TGTGCCAGCAGCTTAGGGACGTTAGGCTACACCTTC. It specifies CASSLGTLGYTF.

The chain uses TRBV6-1 and TRBJ2-1; no definite D call. V lost 6 bases and J lost 2, with 14 bases in between. The CDR3 consists of 15 residues. CDR1 and CDR2 (germline): MNHNS, SASEGT. The CDR3 here is CASRDGPTTYNEQFF. CDR3 in DNA: TGTGCCAGCAGAGACGGACCGACAACCTACAATGAGCAGTTCTTC.

A few counts support this clonotype. The genes are TRBV25-1 and TRBJ2-5; TRBD2 matches 7 bases. Germline loops: CDR1 MGHDK, CDR2 SYGVNS. V trimming: 3 bases; J trimming: 3 bases; junction bases outside the gene matches: 4. The CDR3 is 14 residues long. The CDR3 loop is CASSERLAEETQYF. For the CDR3, the DNA is TGTGCCAGCAGTGAGCGGCTAGCGGAAGAGACCCAGTACTTC.

There are many counts of this clonotype. The chain carries TRBV20-1 and TRBJ2-7, with a possible D match to TRBD1 (5 bases). Germline V gives CDR1 DFQATT, CDR2 SNEGSKA (reference sequence). V lost 6 bases, J lost 5 bases, and 20 bases lay in between. The CDR3 totals 14 residues. The CDR3 DNA sequence: TGCAGTGCCAAACTTGGGGCCGGTAGGAACGAGCAGTACTTC. Protein sequence: CSAKLGAGRNEQYF.

The chain combines TRBV11-2 with TRBJ2-3, with 7 nucleotides matching TRBD1. Unmatched junction bases numbered 11, after V lost 5 bases and J lost 0 bases. The CDR3 runs 17 residues. CDR1 and CDR2 (germline): SGHAT, FQNNGV. Here the CDR3 reads CASSRTGPRSSTDTQYF. The CDR3 DNA sequence: TGTGCCAGCAGCCGGACAGGACCCCGCTCTAGCACAGATACGCAGTATTTT. The variable domain in full, completed from reference TRBV11-2 and TRBJ2-3, reads EAGVAQSPRYKIIEKRQSVAFWCNPISGHATLYWYQQILGQGPKLLIQFQNNGVVDDSQLPKDRFSAERLKGVDSTLKIQPAKLEDSAVYLCASSRTGPRSSTDTQYFGPGTRLTVL.

V usage is TRBV20-1 and J usage is TRBJ1-1, with D perhaps matching TRBD1 (5 bases). CDR3 length equals 15 residues. CDR1 is DFQATT and CDR2 is SNEGSKA in the germline V gene (reference sequence). V gave up 0 bases and J gave up 1 base, with 12 bases separating them. For the CDR3, the DNA is TGCAGTGCTAGAGATCTCGGACACGCGAACACTGAAGCTTTCTTT. Its protein product is CSARDLGHANTEAFF.

The chain joins TRBV6-5 to TRBJ1-1, with unresolved D. Germline V gene lookup returns CDR1 MNHEY and CDR2 SVGAGI. The ends were cut back, 0 bases at V and 2 bases at J, with 16 bases in the middle. The CDR3 loop spans 17 amino acids. The CDR3 region is CASSYSGTRSINTEAFF. DNA for the CDR3: TGTGCCAGCAGTTACTCGGGCACTCGGTCGATAAACACTGAAGCTTTCTTT.

This chain joins TRBV2 and TRBJ1-2; maybe TRBD1 (5 bases). Germline CDR1 SNHLY, CDR2 FYNNEI. This CDR3 contains 14 residues. V gave up 4 bases and J gave up 8 bases, with 17 bases separating them. The CDR3 DNA sequence: TGTGCCAGCAGTGCCCAGGGAGCGGCCTGGGGCTACACCTTC. Amino acids: CASSAQGAAWGYTF. Combining the CDR3 with reference TRBV2 and TRBJ1-2 gives the whole variable domain EPEVTQTPSHQVTQMGQEVILRCVPISNHLYFYWYRQILGQKVEFLVSFYNNEISEKSEIFDDQFSVERPDGSNFTLKIRSTKLEDSAMYFCASSAQGAAWGYTFGSGTRLTVV.

This clonotype was detected a few times. The CDR3 DNA follows: TGCAGTGCTAGTGGATTCGGGGTGATTAATGAAAAACTGTTTTTT. This encodes CSASGFGVINEKLFF. This chain uses TRBV20-1 with TRBJ1-4; no reliable D call. Per the germline V gene, CDR1 is DFQATT and CDR2 is SNEGSKA (reference sequence). The length of the CDR3 is 15 residues. V was cut by 3 bases and J by 4 bases, with 15 bases left in between.

This clonotype was counted at least ten times. The rearrangement links TRBV29-1 to TRBJ2-3; TRBD1 might be the D (5 bases). CDR1 is SQVTM, CDR2 ANQGSEA, per germline. The CDR3 is 12 amino acids. The germline V and J ends were trimmed by 8 bases and 4 bases, with 13 bases remaining between them. The CDR3 nucleotides read TGCAGCACGCAGGGTTGGGCAGATACGCAGTATTTT. Translating gives CSTQGWADTQYF.

This clonotype came up many times. The chain couples TRBV24-1 to TRBJ2-3, with TRBD2 matching 7 bases. The CDR3 loop spans 16 amino acids. In germline, CDR1 is KGHDR, CDR2 SFDVKD. With 3 bases clipped from V and 1 base from J, the junction kept 6 bases outside the gene matches. This CDR3 reads CATSDPAAGGTDTQYF. CDR3 DNA sequence: TGTGCCACCAGTGATCCGGCGGCGGGGGGCACAGATACGCAGTATTTT.

This chain connects TRBV5-5 to TRBJ2-1; 7 bases fit TRBD1. Trimming at V came to 4 bases and at J to 6 bases, leaving 7 bases not matched to a gene. Germline V gene sequence: CDR1 SGHKS, CDR2 YYEKEE (reference sequence). The CDR3 covers 14 residues. CDR3 residues: CASSTGTDPNEQFF. The DNA of the CDR3 is TGTGCCAGCAGCACCGGGACAGACCCCAATGAGCAGTTCTTC.

This clonotype was seen ten or more times. V usage is TRBV7-7 and J usage is TRBJ2-5; D not certain. The CDR3 loop spans 14 amino acids. The V end lost 2 bases, the J end lost 4 bases, and 11 bases lay between the germline ends. Germline V gene data show CDR1 as SSHAT and CDR2 as FNYEAQ (reference sequence). The CDR3 spells CASSLSLGPETQYF. The CDR3 DNA follows: TGTGCCAGCAGCTTAAGCCTTGGCCCAGAGACCCAGTACTTC.

There are many counts of this clonotype. The rearrangement joins TRBV7-2 to TRBJ1-1; possible D gene TRBD1, 5 bases. The V and J ends lost 1 base and 3 bases respectively, with 9 bases between them. Per the germline V gene, CDR1 is SGHTA and CDR2 is FQGNSA. The CDR3 is made up of 14 amino acids. In DNA, the CDR3 is TGTGCCAGCAGCTTAGAGGACACCTACACTGAAGCTTTCTTT. Translation gives CASSLEDTYTEAFF.

This clonotype was observed a handful of times. The V gene is TRBV4-1, the J gene TRBJ2-3; the D is unclear. This CDR3 is 17 amino acids long. CDR1 is MGHRA, CDR2 YSYEKL, per germline. V was trimmed by 2 bases and J by 6 bases, leaving 21 bases between them. The CDR3 DNA follows: TGCGCCAGCAGCCAATTCACACTCCCGCTGCGATGGGATACGCAGTATTTT. This translates into CASSQFTLPLRWDTQYF.

This chain connects TRBV12-3 or TRBV12-4 to TRBJ2-1; D not certain. The CDR3 totals 11 residues. Trimming shortened V by 5 bases and J by 9 bases, and 8 bases separated the two germline ends. CDR3 bases: TGTGCCAGCAGTATGATGGTTGAGCAGTTCTTC. This translates into CASSMMVEQFF.

This clonotype was seen a few times. V usage is TRBV6-2 or TRBV6-3 and J usage is TRBJ1-1; no reliable D call. V was clipped by 3 bases and J by 4 bases, with 9 bases between them. The CDR3 extends over 13 amino acids. Per the germline V gene, CDR1 is MNHEY and CDR2 is SVGEGT. CDR3 DNA sequence: TGTGCCAGCAGTTATGGCCATCTCACTGAAGCTTTCTTT. Translated: CASSYGHLTEAFF.

The chain couples TRBV4-1 to TRBJ2-3, with D tentatively TRBD2 (5 bases). This CDR3 has 17 residues. The V end was cut by 4 bases, the J end by 4 bases, with 21 bases between. Per germline, CDR1 MGHRA and CDR2 YSYEKL. CDR3 loop: CASSLLYGRTFADTQYF. As DNA, the CDR3 is TGCGCCAGCAGCCTGCTGTACGGACGGACTTTCGCAGATACGCAGTATTTT.

This clonotype was counted only a few times. J is TRBJ2-6 and V is TRBV6-1, with D perhaps TRBD1 (5 bases). The CDR3 is 13 amino acids. Trimming took 10 bases from V and 2 from J, leaving 9 bases between them. Germline assignment: CDR1 MNHNS and CDR2 SASEGT. This CDR3 is CATGYAGANVLTF. The CDR3 DNA reads as TGTGCCACAGGGTATGCTGGGGCCAACGTCCTGACTTTC.

This sequence joins TRBV3-1 and TRBJ2-7, with 10 bases matching TRBD2. The CDR3 runs 14 residues. The trim removed 4 bases at V and 3 bases at J, leaving 3 bases unmatched. In germline, CDR1 is LGHDT, CDR2 YNNKEL (reference sequence). CDR3 region: CASSPSGGFYEQYF. The CDR3 bases are TGTGCCAGCAGCCCTAGCGGGGGATTCTACGAGCAGTACTTC.

The chain uses TRBV27 and TRBJ2-1; D perhaps matches TRBD2 (7 bases). Germline V CDR1 and CDR2: MNHEY, SMNVEV (reference sequence). The CDR3 is made up of 16 amino acids. Trimming pared 3 bases from V and 5 bases from J, leaving 17 bases between. The CDR3 reads CASSFIGGRVNNEQFF. The DNA of the CDR3 is TGTGCCAGCAGTTTTATCGGGGGGCGGGTCAACAATGAGCAGTTCTTC.

The gene calls are TRBV7-2 and TRBJ1-5; D is undetermined. CDR3 size: 12 residues. CDR1 is SGHTA and CDR2 is FQGNSA in the germline V gene. The germline V and J ends were trimmed by 2 bases and 3 bases, with 2 bases remaining between them. The CDR3 DNA follows: TGTGCCAGCAGCTTAATCAATCAGCCCCAGCATTTT. It yields the protein CASSLINQPQHF. The full variable domain, rest sourced from reference TRBV7-2 and TRBJ1-5, is GAGVSQSPSNKVTEKGKDVELRCDPISGHTALYWYRQSLGQGLEFLIYFQGNSAPDKSGLPSDRFSAERTGGSVSTLTIQRTQQEDSAVYLCASSLINQPQHFGDGTRLSIL.

Concerning this clonotype itself: At one boundary the junction diverges from the germline segment, which might be a read error. The chain links TRBV20-1 to TRBJ2-7; TRBD1 matches at 11 bases. The CDR3 consists of 15 residues. Germline V gene lookup returns CDR1 DFQATT and CDR2 SNEGSKA (reference sequence). DNA of the CDR3: TGCTGTGCTAGAGACTGGGACAGGGGGTCCTACGAGCAGTACTTC. Its protein is CCARDWDRGSYEQYF.